This T cell receptor (beta chain) was recorded in a study of graft-versus-host responses after intestinal transplantation. Assay used: immunoSEQ multiplex PCR; TCRdb lists only in-frame clones, some missing. Of tens of thousands of clones listed, around 93% are singletons. The CDR3 is 14 amino acids. Trimming shortened V by 6 bases and J by 8 bases, and 17 bases separated the two germline ends. Looked up from germline, CDR1 is SGHTA and CDR2 is FQGNSA. Study results and caveats: Early HvG declines after transplant were associated with peak circulating GvH clone levels.

Points on this clone: Its cognate antigen is unknown.

The input for sequencing was unstimulated CD4+ T cells sorted from spleen or lymph node cells, taken before transplant. The J gene is TRBJ2-1, the V gene TRBV7-2, with a possible D match to TRBD1 (6 bases). The receptor's source is a human donor who was the organ donor for an intestinal transplant. This CDR3 reads CASSPQAGAHEQFF. The CDR3 DNA sequence: TGTGCCAGCAGTCCGCAGGCAGGGGCCCATGAGCAGTTCTTC.